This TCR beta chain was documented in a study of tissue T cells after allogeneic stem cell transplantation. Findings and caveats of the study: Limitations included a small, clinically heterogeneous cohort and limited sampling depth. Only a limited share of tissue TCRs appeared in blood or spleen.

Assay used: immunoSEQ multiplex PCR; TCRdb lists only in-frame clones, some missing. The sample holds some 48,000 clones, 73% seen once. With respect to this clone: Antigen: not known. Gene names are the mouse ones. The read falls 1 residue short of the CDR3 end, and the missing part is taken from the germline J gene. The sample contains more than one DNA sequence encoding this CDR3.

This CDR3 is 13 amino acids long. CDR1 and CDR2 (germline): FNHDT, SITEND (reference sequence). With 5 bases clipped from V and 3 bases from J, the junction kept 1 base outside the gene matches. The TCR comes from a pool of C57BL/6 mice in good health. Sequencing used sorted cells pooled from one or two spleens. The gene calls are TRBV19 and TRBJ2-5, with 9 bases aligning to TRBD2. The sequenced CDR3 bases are TGTGCCAGCAGCGGGACTGGGCAAGACACCCAGTAC. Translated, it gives CASSGTGQDTQY. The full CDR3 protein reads CASSGTGQDTQYF.